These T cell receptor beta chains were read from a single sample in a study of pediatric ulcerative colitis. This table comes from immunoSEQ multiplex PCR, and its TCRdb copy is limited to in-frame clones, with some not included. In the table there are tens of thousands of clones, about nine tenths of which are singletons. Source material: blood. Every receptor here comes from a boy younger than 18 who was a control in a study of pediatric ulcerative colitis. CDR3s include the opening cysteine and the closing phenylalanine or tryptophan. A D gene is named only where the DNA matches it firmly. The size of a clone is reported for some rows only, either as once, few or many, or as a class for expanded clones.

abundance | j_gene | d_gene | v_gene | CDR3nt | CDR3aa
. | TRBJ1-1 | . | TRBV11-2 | TGTGCCAGCAGCCCGGGTGGGGGCACTGAAGCTTTCTTT | CASSPGGGTEAFF
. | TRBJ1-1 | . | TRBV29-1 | TGCAGCGTTGAAGATCCGGCAGGGGTGGACACTGAAGCTTTCTTT | CSVEDPAGVDTEAFF
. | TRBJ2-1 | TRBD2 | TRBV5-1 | TGCGCCAGCAGCTCCGGACTAGTAGGGGCAGATGAGCAGTTCTTC | CASSSGLVGADEQFF
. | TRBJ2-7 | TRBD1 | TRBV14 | TGTGCCAGCAGCCAAGATGAGGGGACAGGGACCTACGAGCAGTACTTC | CASSQDEGTGTYEQYF
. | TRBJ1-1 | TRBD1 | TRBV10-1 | TGCGCCAGCAGCGAAGGGGGGACAGGGGGCACTGAAGCTTTCTTT | CASSEGGTGGTEAFF
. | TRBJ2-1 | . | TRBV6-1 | TGTGCCAGCAGGAGGTCACAGGGAAGCAATGAGCAGTTCTTC | CASRRSQGSNEQFF
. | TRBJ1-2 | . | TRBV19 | TGTGCCAGTCAACAGGCAAGGGGTGGCTACACCTTC | CASQQARGGYTF
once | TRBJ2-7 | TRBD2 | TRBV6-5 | TGTGCCAGCAGTTACTCGAGCAGGGAGGGTCTCGAGCAGTACTTC | CASSYSSREGLEQYF
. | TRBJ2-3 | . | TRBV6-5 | TGTGCCAGCAGTCCCACAGATACGCAGTATTTT | CASSPTDTQYF
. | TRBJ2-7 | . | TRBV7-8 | TGTGCCAGCAGCTTACCTTCGGAGGGTCAGGTGAGCTCCTACGAGCAGTACTTC | CASSLPSEGQVSSYEQYF
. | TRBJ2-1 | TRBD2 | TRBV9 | TGTGCCAGCAGCGTAGGCCCTCTTATAGCGGGAGGGTCCAATGAGCAGTTCTTC | CASSVGPLIAGGSNEQFF
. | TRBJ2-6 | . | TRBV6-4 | TGTGCCAGCAGTGAGGGTGGGGCCAACGTCCTGACTTTC | CASSEGGANVLTF
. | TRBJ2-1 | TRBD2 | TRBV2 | TGTGCCAGCAGTCCCTCCGCGGGAGGTCCTGAGCAGTTCTTC | CASSPSAGGPEQFF
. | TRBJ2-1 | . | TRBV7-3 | TGTGCCAGCAGCTTGGCCCTGAGCTCCTACAATGAGCAGTTCTTC | CASSLALSSYNEQFF
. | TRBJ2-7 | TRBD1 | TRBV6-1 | TGTGCCAGCAGTGAAAGGGGGCTTTCCTACGAGCAGTACTTC | CASSERGLSYEQYF
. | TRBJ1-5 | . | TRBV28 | TGTGCCACTTACAGGGCGGATCAGCCCCAGCATTTT | CATYRADQPQHF
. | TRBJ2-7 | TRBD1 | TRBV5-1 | TGCGCCAGCAGCCTGACAGGGGGTAATGGTAAGCAGTACTTC | CASSLTGGNGKQYF
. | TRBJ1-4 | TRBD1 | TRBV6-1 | TGTGCCAGCAATACCGGGACAGCGAATGAAAAACTGTTTTTT | CASNTGTANEKLFF
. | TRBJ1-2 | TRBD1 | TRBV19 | TGTGCCAGTAGTATACCGACAGGGGACTATGGCTACACCTTC | CASSIPTGDYGYTF
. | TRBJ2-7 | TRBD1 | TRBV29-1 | TGCAGCGTAGGTACGGGACAGGTCTCCTACGAGCAGTACTTC | CSVGTGQVSYEQYF
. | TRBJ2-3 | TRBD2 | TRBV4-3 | TGCGCCAGCAGCCAAGTCGCTAGCGGGGGGGCCCCCGACACAGATACGCAGTATTTT | CASSQVASGGAPDTDTQYF
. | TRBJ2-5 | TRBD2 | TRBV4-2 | TGTGCCAGCAGCCAAGATTTTAGCGGGGGACAAGAGACCCAGTACTTC | CASSQDFSGGQETQYF
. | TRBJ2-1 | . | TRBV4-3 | TGCGCCAGCAGCCAAGAGGGGGTTTGGTTTCCGGGGAGCTACAATGAGCAGTTCTTC | CASSQEGVWFPGSYNEQFF
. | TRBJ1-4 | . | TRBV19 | TGTGCCAGTAGTCCGGACAGTCCCGTGAGAGCTTTTAATGAAAAACTGTTTTTT | CASSPDSPVRAFNEKLFF
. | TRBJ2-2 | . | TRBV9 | TGTGCCAGCAGCGTAGGGGGGCTGGACACCGGGGAGCTGTTTTTT | CASSVGGLDTGELFF
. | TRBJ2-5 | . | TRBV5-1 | TGCGCCAGCAGCTTGGGCATTGTCCCCGAGACCCAGTACTTC | CASSLGIVPETQYF
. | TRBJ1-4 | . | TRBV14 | TGTGCCAGCAAAAGCGGAGGGGGGAATGAAAAACTGTTTTTT | CASKSGGGNEKLFF
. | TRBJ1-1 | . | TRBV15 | TGTGCCACCAGCAGAGACCTACAGGGAGACACTGAAGCTTTCTTT | CATSRDLQGDTEAFF
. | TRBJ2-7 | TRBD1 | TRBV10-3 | TGTGCCATCGGGACAGTCTCCTACGAGCAGTACTTC | CAIGTVSYEQYF
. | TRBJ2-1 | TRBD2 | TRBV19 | TGTGCCAGTAGTATCTCGGGGGGCAATGAGCAGTTCTTC | CASSISGGNEQFF
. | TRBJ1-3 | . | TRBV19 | TGTGCCAGTAGCCAACAGGGACAACCGGTATTTTTGAACACCATATATTTT | CASSQQGQPVFLNTIYF
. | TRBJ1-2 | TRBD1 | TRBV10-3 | TGTGCCATCAGTGAGGAGACAGGGGGTAGTGGCTACACCTTC | CAISEETGGSGYTF
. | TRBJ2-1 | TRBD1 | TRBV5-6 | TGTGCCAGCAGTGTTGGGACAGGGGGCTACAATGAGCAGTTCTTC | CASSVGTGGYNEQFF
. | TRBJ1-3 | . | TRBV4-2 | TGTGCCAGCAGCCATGACAGCGGGTTGGATGGAAACACCATATATTTT | CASSHDSGLDGNTIYF
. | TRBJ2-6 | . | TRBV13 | TGTGCCAGCAGCGGCGAGGGTGCTGGGGCCAACGTCCTGACTTTC | CASSGEGAGANVLTF
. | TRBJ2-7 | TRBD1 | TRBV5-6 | TGTGCCAGCAGCGGGGGACAGGGGAACGAGCAGTACTTC | CASSGGQGNEQYF
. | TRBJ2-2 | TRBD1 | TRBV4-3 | TGCGCCAGCAGCCACTGGGGACAGGGACTATTCACCGGGGAGCTGTTTTTT | CASSHWGQGLFTGELFF
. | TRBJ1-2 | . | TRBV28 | TGTGCCAGCAGTCGGGAAGGGAGGGACTATGGCTACACCTTC | CASSREGRDYGYTF
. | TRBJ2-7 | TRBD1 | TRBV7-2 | TGTGCCAGCAGCTTAAAGTCGGGACAGAACTACGAGCAGTACTTC | CASSLKSGQNYEQYF
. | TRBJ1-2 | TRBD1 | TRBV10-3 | TGTGCCATCACCAGGGACAGGGGGTTTAACTATGGCTACACCTTC | CAITRDRGFNYGYTF
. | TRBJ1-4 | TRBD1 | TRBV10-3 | TGTGCCATCAGTGCAACGGGACAGGGGAGTGAAAAACTGTTTTTT | CAISATGQGSEKLFF
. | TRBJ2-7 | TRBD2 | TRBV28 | TGTGCCAGCAGTCCCCGGCTAGCGGGGGGCTACGAGCAGTACTTC | CASSPRLAGGYEQYF
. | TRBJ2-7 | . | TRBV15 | TGTGCCACCAGCCCCCCCCGTCCACCCCCCTACGAGCAGTACTTC | CATSPPRPPPYEQYF
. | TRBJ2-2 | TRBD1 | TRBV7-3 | TGTGCCAGCAGCTCAACAGGGGGCACCGGGGAGCTGTTTTTT | CASSSTGGTGELFF
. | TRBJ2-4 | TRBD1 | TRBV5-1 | TGCGCCAGCAGCTTGTGGGTCAGAGCAGAGACAGGGATGGACATTCAGTACTTC | CASSLWVRAETGMDIQYF
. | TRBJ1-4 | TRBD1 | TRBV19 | TGTGCCAGTAGTAGCCAAACCGGGACAGGGCGTGCAACTAATGAAAAACTGTTTTTT | CASSSQTGTGRATNEKLFF
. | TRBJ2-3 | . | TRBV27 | TGTGCCAGTCCGACGGGGGACACAGATACGCAGTATTTT | CASPTGDTDTQYF
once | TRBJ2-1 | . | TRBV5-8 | TGTGCCAGCAGCTTGTCCCACAAATTCTTC | CASSLSHKFF
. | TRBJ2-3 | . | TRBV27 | TGTGCCAGCAGCGCAGGGCGGGGGCGGGGAGATACGCAGTATTTT | CASSAGRGRGDTQYF
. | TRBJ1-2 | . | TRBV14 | TGTGCCAGCAGCTCGCGGGATTCATATGGCTACACCTTC | CASSSRDSYGYTF
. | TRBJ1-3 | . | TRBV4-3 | TGCGCCAGCAGCCAAGATCCAGACCCTCGCTCTGGAAACACCATATATTTT | CASSQDPDPRSGNTIYF
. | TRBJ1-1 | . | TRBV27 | TGTGCCAGCAGTTTTGGTGTTTTAAGAGCAAACACTGAAGCTTTCTTT | CASSFGVLRANTEAFF
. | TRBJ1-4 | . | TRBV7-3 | TGTGCCAGTCGCGTATTCGGCAGTGAAAAACTGTTTTTT | CASRVFGSEKLFF
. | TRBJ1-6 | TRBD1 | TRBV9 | TGTGCCAGCAGCGACAGGGACAGGGGGAATTCACCCCTCCACTTT | CASSDRDRGNSPLHF
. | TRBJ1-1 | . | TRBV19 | TGTGCCAGTAGTGGTTGGGGGAACACTGAAGCTTTCTTT | CASSGWGNTEAFF
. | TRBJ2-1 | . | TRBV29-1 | TGCAGCGTTGATGAAGGGGAAGGGCTCTCCTACAATGAGCAGTTCTTC | CSVDEGEGLSYNEQFF
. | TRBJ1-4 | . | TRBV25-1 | TGTGCCAGCAGTGAATATGGGGACCTGGAACTGTTTTTT | CASSEYGDLELFF
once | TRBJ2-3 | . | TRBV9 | TGTGCCAGCAGCGGTCACTTCGAACGGGGAGATACGCAGTATTTT | CASSGHFERGDTQYF
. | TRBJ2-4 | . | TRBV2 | TGTGCCAGCAGTCTCGAAGCAGGGGATGGGGCCAAAAACATTCAGTACTTC | CASSLEAGDGAKNIQYF
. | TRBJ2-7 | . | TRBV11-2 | TGTGCCAGCAGCTTGACAGGATACGAGCAGTACTTC | CASSLTGYEQYF